This paragraph reports one TCR beta chain. Its cognate antigen is unknown. TCRdb reanalysed the RACE reads using MiXCR and keeps one entry per CDR3 protein. The sample includes 350,000 to 400,000 distinct CDR3 sequences, nearly 6.5% of them seen just once. V lost 0 bases and J 10 bases, leaving 19 bases between the germline ends. The CDR3 is made up of 17 amino acids. The germline CDR1 and CDR2 sequences are MNHNY and SVGAGI (reference sequence). The sample's time point: patch test 2, 6 weeks after DPC sensitization. Described treatment: therapeutic diphenylcyclopropenone sensitization with weekly scalp DPC. The record originates from a study of human T cells and chemical hapten exposure. General observations from the study: Expanded TCRs were compared with controls, and the expanded TCRs formed significantly more large CDR3 similarity clusters. Patch test score was positively correlated with the counts of TCRs that had expanded at PT1.

This chain connects TRBV6-6 to TRBJ1-6, with D possibly TRBD1 on 6 matching bases. The source is a woman younger than 30 with alopecia areata. Some clones in this sample may be carry-over from other donors' samples. The sample was whole blood, taken in connection with sensitization to the hapten diphenylcyclopropenone (DPC). The DNA of the CDR3 is TGTGCCAGCAGTTACTCGATCACCAGGGGTGGTGGCTCACCCCTCCACTTT. This translates into CASSYSITRGGGSPLHF.